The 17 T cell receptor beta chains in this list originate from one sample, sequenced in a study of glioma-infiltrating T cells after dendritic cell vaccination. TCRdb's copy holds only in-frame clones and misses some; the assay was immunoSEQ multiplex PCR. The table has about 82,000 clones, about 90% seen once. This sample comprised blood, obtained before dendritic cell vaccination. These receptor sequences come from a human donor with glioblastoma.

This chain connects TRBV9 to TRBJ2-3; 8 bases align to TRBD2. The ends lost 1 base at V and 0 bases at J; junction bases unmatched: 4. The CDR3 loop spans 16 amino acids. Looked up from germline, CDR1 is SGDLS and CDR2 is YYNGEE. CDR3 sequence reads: CASSVNIAGSTDTQYF. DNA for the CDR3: TGTGCCAGCAGCGTAAATATAGCGGGGAGCACAGATACGCAGTATTTT.

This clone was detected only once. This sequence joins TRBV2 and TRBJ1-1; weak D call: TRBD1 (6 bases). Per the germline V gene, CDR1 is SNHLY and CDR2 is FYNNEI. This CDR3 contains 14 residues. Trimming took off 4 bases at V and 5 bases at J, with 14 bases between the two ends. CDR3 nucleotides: TGTGCCAGCAGTGGGCAAACAGGGAAAACTGAAGCTTTCTTT. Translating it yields CASSGQTGKTEAFF.

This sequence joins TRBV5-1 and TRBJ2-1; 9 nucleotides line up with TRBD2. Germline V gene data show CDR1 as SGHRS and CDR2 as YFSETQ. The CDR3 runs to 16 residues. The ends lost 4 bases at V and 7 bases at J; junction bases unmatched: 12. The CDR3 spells CASSGGAGGPSNEQFF. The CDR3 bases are TGCGCCAGCAGCGGGGGCGCGGGAGGGCCTAGTAATGAGCAGTTCTTC.

The CDR3 sequence: CASSYGQAYSNQPQHF. The DNA for the CDR3 is TGTGCCAGCAGTTACGGACAGGCTTATAGCAATCAGCCCCAGCATTTT. V is TRBV6-6 and J is TRBJ1-5, with TRBD1 matching over 7 bases. Trimming took 2 bases from V and 0 from J; bases not matched to a gene: 4. The germline gives CDR1 MNHNY, CDR2 SVGAGI (reference sequence). The length of the CDR3 is 16 residues.

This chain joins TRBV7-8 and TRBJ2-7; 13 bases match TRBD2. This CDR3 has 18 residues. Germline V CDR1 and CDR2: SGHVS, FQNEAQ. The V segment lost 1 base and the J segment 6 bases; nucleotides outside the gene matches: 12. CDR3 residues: CASSLDWIGLAGEAEQYF. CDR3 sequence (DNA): TGTGCCAGCAGCTTAGATTGGATCGGACTAGCGGGAGAAGCCGAGCAGTACTTC.

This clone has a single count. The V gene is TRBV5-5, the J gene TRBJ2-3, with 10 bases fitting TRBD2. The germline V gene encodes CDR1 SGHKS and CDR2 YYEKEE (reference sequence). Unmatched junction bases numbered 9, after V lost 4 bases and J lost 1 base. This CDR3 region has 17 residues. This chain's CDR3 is CASSRIIAGGGTDTQYF. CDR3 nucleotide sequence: TGTGCCAGCAGCCGAATAATAGCGGGGGGAGGCACAGATACGCAGTATTTT.

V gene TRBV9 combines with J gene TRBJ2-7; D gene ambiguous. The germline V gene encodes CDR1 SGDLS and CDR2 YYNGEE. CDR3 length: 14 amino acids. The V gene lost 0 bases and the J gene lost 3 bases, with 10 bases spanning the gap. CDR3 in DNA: TGTGCCAGCAGCGTAGGAGGAGAGTTCTACGAGCAGTACTTC. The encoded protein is CASSVGGEFYEQYF.

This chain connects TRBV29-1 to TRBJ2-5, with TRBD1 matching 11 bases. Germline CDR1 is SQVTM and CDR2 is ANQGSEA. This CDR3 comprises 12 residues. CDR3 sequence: CSTGQGAETQYF. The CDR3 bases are TGCAGTACAGGACAGGGGGCCGAGACCCAGTACTTC.

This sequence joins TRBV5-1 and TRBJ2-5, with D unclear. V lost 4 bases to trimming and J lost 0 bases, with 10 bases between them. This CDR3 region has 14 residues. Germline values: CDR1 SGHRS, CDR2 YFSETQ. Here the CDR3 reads CASSTNLYQETQYF. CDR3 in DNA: TGCGCCAGCAGCACGAACTTGTACCAAGAGACCCAGTACTTC.

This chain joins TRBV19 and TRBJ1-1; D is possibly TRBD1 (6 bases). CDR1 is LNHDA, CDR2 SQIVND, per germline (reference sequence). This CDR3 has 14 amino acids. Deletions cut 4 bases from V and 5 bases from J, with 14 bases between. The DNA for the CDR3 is TGTGCCAGTAGTAGGGGACAATTTAAAACTGAAGCTTTCTTT. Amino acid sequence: CASSRGQFKTEAFF.

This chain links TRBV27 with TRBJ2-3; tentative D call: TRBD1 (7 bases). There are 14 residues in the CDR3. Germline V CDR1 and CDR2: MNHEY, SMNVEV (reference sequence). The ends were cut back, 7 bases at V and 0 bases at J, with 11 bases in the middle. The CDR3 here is CASKQGTSTDTQYF. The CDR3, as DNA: TGTGCCAGCAAACAGGGGACTAGCACAGATACGCAGTATTTT.

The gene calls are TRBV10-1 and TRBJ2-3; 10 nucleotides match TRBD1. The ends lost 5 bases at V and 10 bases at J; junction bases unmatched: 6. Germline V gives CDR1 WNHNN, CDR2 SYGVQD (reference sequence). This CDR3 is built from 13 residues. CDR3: CASSTGTGEAQYF. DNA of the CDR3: TGCGCCAGCAGTACCGGGACAGGGGAAGCGCAGTATTTT.

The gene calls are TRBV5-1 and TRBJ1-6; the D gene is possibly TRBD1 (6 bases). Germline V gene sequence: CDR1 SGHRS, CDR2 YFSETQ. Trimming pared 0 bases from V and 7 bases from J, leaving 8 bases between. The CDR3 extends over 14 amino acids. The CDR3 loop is CASSLGQDNSPLHF. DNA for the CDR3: TGCGCCAGCAGCTTGGGACAGGACAATTCACCCCTCCACTTT.

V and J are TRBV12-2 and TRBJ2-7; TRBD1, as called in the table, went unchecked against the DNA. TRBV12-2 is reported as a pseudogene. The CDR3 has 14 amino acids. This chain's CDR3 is CASRLAEQPYEQYF. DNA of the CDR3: TGTGCAAGTCGCTTAGCGGAACAGCCCTACGAGCAGTACTTC.

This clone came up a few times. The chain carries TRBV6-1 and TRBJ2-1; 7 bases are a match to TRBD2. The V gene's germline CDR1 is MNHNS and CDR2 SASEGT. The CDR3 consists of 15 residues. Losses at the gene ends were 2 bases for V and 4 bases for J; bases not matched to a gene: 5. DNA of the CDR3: TGTGCCAGCAGTGAAATGAGCGGGAATTACAATGAGCAGTTCTTC. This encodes CASSEMSGNYNEQFF.

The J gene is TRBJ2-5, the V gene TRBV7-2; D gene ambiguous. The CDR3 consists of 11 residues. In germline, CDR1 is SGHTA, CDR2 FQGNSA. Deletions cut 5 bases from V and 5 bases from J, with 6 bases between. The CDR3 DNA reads TGTGCCAGCAGCCCCCAGGAGACCCAGTACTTC. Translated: CASSPQETQYF.

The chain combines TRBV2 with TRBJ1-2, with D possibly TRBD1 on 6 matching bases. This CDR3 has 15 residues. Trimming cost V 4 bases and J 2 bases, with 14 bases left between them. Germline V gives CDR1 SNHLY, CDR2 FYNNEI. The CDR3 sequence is CASSVPGTPNYGYTF. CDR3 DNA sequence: TGTGCCAGCAGTGTACCCGGGACACCCAACTATGGCTACACCTTC.